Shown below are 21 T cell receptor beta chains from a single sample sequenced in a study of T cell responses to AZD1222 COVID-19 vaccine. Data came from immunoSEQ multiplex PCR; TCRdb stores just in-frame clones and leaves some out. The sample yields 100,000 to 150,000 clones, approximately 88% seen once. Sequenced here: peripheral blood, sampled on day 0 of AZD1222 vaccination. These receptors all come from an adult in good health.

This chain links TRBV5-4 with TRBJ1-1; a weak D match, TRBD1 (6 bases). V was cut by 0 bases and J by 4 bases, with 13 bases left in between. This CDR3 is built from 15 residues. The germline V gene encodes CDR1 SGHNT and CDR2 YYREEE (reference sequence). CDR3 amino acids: CASSLARTDGTEAFF. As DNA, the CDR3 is TGTGCCAGCAGCTTGGCGAGGACAGATGGCACTGAAGCTTTCTTT.

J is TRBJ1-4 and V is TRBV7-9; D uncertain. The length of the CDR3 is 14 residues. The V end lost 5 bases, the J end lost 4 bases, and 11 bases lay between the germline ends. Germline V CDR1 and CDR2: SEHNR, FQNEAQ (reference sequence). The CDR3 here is CASSPSPNNEKLFF. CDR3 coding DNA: TGTGCCAGCAGCCCCAGCCCCAATAATGAAAAACTGTTTTTT.

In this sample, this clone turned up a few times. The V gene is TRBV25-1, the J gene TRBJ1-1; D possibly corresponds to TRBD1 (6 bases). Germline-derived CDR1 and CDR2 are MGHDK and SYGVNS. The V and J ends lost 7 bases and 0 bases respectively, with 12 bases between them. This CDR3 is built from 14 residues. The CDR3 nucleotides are TGTGCCAGCACCAAGACAGGACTGAACACTGAAGCTTTCTTT. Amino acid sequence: CASTKTGLNTEAFF.

The CDR3 DNA reads TGTGCCAGCAGTTTATTGACCTATGGCTACACCTTC. Protein: CASSLLTYGYTF. The chain employs TRBV28 and TRBJ1-2, with D unresolved. V was pared by 1 base and J by 4 bases, with 4 bases between. The germline gives CDR1 MDHEN, CDR2 SYDVKM. The CDR3 is 12 amino acids.

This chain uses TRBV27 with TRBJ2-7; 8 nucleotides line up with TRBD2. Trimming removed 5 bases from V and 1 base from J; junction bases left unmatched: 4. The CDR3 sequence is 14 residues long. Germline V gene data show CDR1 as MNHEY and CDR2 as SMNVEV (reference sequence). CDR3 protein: CASSKTSGSYEQYF. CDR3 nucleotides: TGTGCCAGCAGTAAAACTAGCGGATCCTACGAGCAGTACTTC.

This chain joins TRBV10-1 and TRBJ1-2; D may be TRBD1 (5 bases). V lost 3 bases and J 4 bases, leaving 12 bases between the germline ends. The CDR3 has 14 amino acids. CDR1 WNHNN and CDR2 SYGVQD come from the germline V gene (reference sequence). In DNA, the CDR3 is TGCGCCAGCAGTGACGGGGGGATATCCTATGGCTACACCTTC. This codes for CASSDGGISYGYTF.

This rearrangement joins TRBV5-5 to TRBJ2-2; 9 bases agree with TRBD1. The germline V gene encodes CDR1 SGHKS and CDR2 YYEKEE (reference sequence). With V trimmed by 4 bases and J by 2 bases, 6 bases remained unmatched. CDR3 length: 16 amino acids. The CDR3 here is CASSKRDRENTGELFF. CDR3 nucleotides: TGTGCCAGCAGCAAACGGGACAGGGAAAACACCGGGGAGCTGTTTTTT.

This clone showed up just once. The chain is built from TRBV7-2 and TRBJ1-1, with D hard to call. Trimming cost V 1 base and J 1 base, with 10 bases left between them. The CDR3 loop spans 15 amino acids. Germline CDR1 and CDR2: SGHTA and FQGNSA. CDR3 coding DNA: TGTGCCAGCAGCTTAGTTAAGGGCTGGAACACTGAAGCTTTCTTT. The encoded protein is CASSLVKGWNTEAFF.

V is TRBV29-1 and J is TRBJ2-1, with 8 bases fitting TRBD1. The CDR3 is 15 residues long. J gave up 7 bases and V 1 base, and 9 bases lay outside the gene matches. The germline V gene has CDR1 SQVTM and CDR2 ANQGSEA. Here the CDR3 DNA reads TGCAGCGTTGAAGTCTTGGCAGGGGGCTGGAATGAGCAGTTCTTC. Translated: CSVEVLAGGWNEQFF.

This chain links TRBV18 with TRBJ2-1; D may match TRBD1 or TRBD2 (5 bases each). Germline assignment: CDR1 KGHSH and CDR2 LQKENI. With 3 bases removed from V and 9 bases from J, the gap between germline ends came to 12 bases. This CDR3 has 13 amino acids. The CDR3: CASSPVPGAEQFF. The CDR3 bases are TGTGCCAGCTCACCTGTCCCCGGGGCTGAGCAGTTCTTC.

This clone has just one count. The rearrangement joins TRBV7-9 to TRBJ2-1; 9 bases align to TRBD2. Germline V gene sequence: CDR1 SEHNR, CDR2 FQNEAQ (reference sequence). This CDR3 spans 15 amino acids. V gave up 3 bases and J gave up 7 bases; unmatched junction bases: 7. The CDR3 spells CASSFGGGAFNEQFF. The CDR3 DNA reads TGTGCCAGCAGCTTTGGCGGGGGGGCCTTTAATGAGCAGTTCTTC.

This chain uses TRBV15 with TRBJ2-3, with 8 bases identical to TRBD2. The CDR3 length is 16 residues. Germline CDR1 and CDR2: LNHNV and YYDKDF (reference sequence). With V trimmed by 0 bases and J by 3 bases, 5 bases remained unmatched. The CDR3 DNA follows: TGTGCCACCAGCAGAGATCGAGGACTAGCTACAGATACGCAGTATTTT. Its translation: CATSRDRGLATDTQYF.

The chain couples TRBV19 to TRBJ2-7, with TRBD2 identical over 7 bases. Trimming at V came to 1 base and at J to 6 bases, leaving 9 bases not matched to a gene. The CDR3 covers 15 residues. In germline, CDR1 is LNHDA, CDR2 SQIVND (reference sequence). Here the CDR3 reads CASSIASGNPIEQYF. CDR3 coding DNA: TGTGCCAGTAGTATAGCAAGCGGGAACCCTATCGAGCAGTACTTC. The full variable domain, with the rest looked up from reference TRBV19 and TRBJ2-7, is DGGITQSPKYLFRKEGQNVTLSCEQNLNHDAMYWYRQDPGQGLRLIYYSQIVNDFQKGDIAEGYSVSREKKESFPLTVTSAQKNPTAFYLCASSIASGNPIEQYFGPGTRLTVT.

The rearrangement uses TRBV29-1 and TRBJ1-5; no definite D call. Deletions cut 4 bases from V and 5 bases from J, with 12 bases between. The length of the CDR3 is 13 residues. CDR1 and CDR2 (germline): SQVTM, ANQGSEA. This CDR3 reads CSVGLGGDQPQHF. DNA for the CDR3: TGCAGCGTTGGCCTAGGCGGTGATCAGCCCCAGCATTTT.

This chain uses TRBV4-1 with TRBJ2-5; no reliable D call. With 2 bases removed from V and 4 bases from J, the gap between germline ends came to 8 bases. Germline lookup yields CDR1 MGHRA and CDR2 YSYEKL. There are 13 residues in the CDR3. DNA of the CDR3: TGCGCCAGCAGCCAATGGCAGAGAGAGACCCAGTACTTC. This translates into CASSQWQRETQYF.

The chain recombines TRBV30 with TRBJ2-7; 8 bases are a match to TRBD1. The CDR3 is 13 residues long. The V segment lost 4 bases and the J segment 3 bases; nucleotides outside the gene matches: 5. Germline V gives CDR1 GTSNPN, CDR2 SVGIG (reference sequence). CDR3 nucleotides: TGTGCCTGGAACCGGGACAGGTTCTACGAGCAGTACTTC. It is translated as CAWNRDRFYEQYF.

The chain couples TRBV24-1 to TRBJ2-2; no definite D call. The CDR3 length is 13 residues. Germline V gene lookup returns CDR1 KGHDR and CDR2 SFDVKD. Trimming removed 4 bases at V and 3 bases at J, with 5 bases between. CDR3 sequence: CATSDWHTGELFF. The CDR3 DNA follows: TGTGCCACCAGTGACTGGCACACCGGGGAGCTGTTTTTT.

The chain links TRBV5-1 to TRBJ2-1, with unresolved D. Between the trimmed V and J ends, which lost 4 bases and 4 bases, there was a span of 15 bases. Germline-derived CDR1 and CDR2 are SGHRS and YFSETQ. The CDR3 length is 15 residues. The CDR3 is CASSLLSRSYNEQFF. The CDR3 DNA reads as TGCGCCAGCAGCCTCCTTTCCCGCAGTTACAATGAGCAGTTCTTC.

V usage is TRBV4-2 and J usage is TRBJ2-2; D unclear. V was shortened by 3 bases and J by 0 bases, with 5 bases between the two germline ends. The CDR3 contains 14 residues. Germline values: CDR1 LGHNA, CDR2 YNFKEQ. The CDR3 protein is CASSQVSNTGELFF. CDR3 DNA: TGTGCCAGCAGCCAGGTCTCGAACACCGGGGAGCTGTTTTTT.

The CDR3 here is CAWSPGPGNTIYF. CDR3 coding DNA: TGTGCCTGGAGTCCCGGTCCCGGAAACACCATATATTTT. V is TRBV30 and J is TRBJ1-3, with D unclear. V was clipped by 2 bases and J by 4 bases, with 9 bases between them. The CDR3 extends over 13 amino acids. Germline V CDR1 and CDR2: GTSNPN, SVGIG (reference sequence).

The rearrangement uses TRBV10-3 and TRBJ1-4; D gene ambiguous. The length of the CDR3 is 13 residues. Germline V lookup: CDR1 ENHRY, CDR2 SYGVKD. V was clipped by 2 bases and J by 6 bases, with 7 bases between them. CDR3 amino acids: CAISEVRDEKLFF. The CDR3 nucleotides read TGTGCCATCAGTGAGGTCCGCGATGAAAAACTGTTTTTT.